This TCR beta chain originates from a study of vaccination and CD4 T cells after COVID-19. Study as a whole: Controls used CEFX viral epitopes (positive), HIV-1 Nef peptides (negative), or no peptide.

Trimming took off 1 base at V and 3 bases at J, with 1 base between the two ends. The CDR3 has 11 residues. Once obtained from cultured CD4+ T cells, the DNA was sequenced using the Oncomine TCR Beta short-read assay. TCRdb passed the PCR reads through MiXCR, listing each CDR3 protein once. The sample contains about 16,000 distinct CDR3 sequences, 63% of which appear only once. In regard to this clonotype: The antigen is not known.

Treatment specified: 10-day PBMC culture with coronavirus spike peptide pools or control peptides (ViraFEST assay). ViraFEST sequenced TCRs after peptide-pool expansion of antigen-specific T cells. This TCR was sampled from a human donor who had recovered from COVID-19. The chain employs TRBV12-3 or TRBV12-4 and TRBJ2-7; no definite D call. Sequencing was done on a sample of CD4+ T cells from blood, cultured in vitro. DNA for the CDR3: TGTGCCAGCAGTTTAGGCTACGAGCAGTACTTC. Protein sequence: CASSLGYEQYF.